These 29 T cell receptor beta chains share one sample of origin, sequenced in a study of blood T cell repertoires in COVID-19. Sequenced by immunoSEQ multiplex PCR; TCRdb stores in-frame clones only, minus some. The sample records more than 35,000 clones, more than 80% being singletons. Specimen: peripheral blood. These receptors all stem from a man aged 50 or older with active or convalescent COVID-19.

The gene calls are TRBV12-5 and TRBJ2-7; 8 bases fit TRBD1. The length of the CDR3 is 12 residues. CDR1 is LGHNT, CDR2 FRNRAP, per germline. Trimming took 5 bases from V and 6 from J; bases not matched to a gene: 3. The CDR3 DNA follows: TGTGCTAGTGGTCCAGGGACAGGCGAGCAGTACTTC. Protein sequence: CASGPGTGEQYF. The full variable domain, rest sourced from reference TRBV12-5 and TRBJ2-7, is DARVTQTPRHKVTEMGQEVTMRCQPILGHNTVFWYRQTMMQGLELLAYFRNRAPLDDSGMPKDRFSAEMPDATLATLKIQPSEPRDSAVYFCASGPGTGEQYFGPGTRLTVT.

V gene TRBV6-1 combines with J gene TRBJ1-5; maybe TRBD1 (5 bases). The ends were cut back, 2 bases at V and 6 bases at J, with 17 bases in the middle. Germline CDR1 and CDR2: MNHNS and SASEGT. The length of the CDR3 is 16 residues. CDR3 in DNA: TGTGCCAGCAGTGAACTCTCGGCAGGACAAGGTCAGCCCCAGCATTTT. It is translated as CASSELSAGQGQPQHF.

The gene calls are TRBV18 and TRBJ1-5, with 12 bases that match TRBD1. The J segment lost 6 bases and the V segment lost 4 bases, leaving 10 bases of the junction unmatched. Germline loops: CDR1 KGHSH, CDR2 LQKENI. The CDR3 is 17 residues long. Written as DNA, the CDR3 is TGTGCCAGCTCACAGGGGGGACAGGGGGCGATGTTTCAGCCCCAGCATTTT. Residues: CASSQGGQGAMFQPQHF.

DNA for the CDR3: TGTGCCAGCAGTTCCCCCGCCCTAGACTCCTACAATGAGCAGTTCTTC. Translated: CASSSPALDSYNEQFF. V usage is TRBV28 and J usage is TRBJ2-1; no firm D call. Trimming stripped 4 bases from V and 0 bases from J, with 13 bases between. CDR1 MDHEN and CDR2 SYDVKM come from the germline V gene. The CDR3 consists of 16 residues.

CDR3 nucleotides: TGTGCCAGCAGCTTGGTATTCCAGGGCCTCGTATCCCAGTACTTC. Translation: CASSLVFQGLVSQYF. This chain joins TRBV5-6 and TRBJ2-5, with D possibly TRBD1 on 5 matching bases. The CDR3 has 15 amino acids. Germline CDR1 SGHDT, CDR2 YYEEEE. V was trimmed by 0 bases and J by 9 bases, leaving 18 bases between them.

The chain recombines TRBV27 with TRBJ1-5; D gene ambiguous. Germline CDR1 is MNHEY and CDR2 is SMNVEV (reference sequence). V was trimmed by 4 bases and J by 0 bases, leaving 16 bases between them. This CDR3 has 17 residues. Written as DNA, the CDR3 is TGTGCCAGCAGTTCCGCGCGGCAGTCGTATAGCAATCAGCCCCAGCATTTT. It specifies CASSSARQSYSNQPQHF.

This chain joins TRBV5-8 and TRBJ2-6, with D possibly TRBD2 on 6 matching bases. Trimming stripped 3 bases from V and 4 bases from J, with 14 bases between. Germline CDR1 reads SGHTS; CDR2 reads YDEGEE. This CDR3 comprises 16 residues. CDR3 in DNA: TGTGCCAGCAGCTCCGGCTGGGGGGAAGGGGCCAACGTCCTGACTTTC. It yields the protein CASSSGWGEGANVLTF.

This clone showed up just once. J is TRBJ2-5 and V is TRBV6-5; unclear D gene. CDR3 length: 13 amino acids. The germline V gene has CDR1 MNHEY and CDR2 SVGAGI. The V and J ends lost 6 bases and 7 bases respectively, with 15 bases between them. The CDR3 is CASSPFAVGTQYF. DNA for the CDR3: TGTGCCAGCAGCCCGTTCGCGGTTGGGACCCAGTACTTC.

This chain joins TRBV5-6 and TRBJ2-3, with 9 bases that match TRBD2. This CDR3 has 14 residues. V lost 4 bases to trimming and J lost 4 bases; unmatched junction nucleotides: 4. Looked up from germline, CDR1 is SGHDT and CDR2 is YYEEEE. CDR3 in DNA: TGTGCCAGCAGCCCTGCGGGGGGGGCAGATACGCAGTATTTT. It encodes CASSPAGGADTQYF. The full variable domain, its missing parts supplied by reference TRBV5-6 and TRBJ2-3, is DAGVTQSPTHLIKTRGQQVTLRCSPKSGHDTVSWYQQALGQGPQFIFQYYEEEERQRGNFPDRFSGHQFPNYSSELNVNALLLGDSALYLCASSPAGGADTQYFGPGTRLTVL.

The chain employs TRBV11-2 and TRBJ1-1; the D gene is possibly TRBD1 (5 bases). Trimming left V 3 bases short and J 0 bases short, with 17 bases between. Germline V gives CDR1 SGHAT, CDR2 FQNNGV. The CDR3 sequence is 17 residues long. The CDR3 loop reads CASSFWQGAHLNTEAFF. CDR3 coding DNA: TGTGCCAGCAGCTTCTGGCAGGGCGCCCATTTGAACACTGAAGCTTTCTTT.

This chain uses TRBV5-1 with TRBJ1-3; 9 nucleotides line up with TRBD1. This CDR3 is built from 18 residues. Germline trimming cut 0 bases from V and 4 bases from J; bases unmatched to any gene: 11. Germline CDR1 is SGHRS and CDR2 is YFSETQ. The CDR3 nucleotides read TGCGCCAGCAGCTTGGATCCTGGGACAGGGACGGCGGGAAACACCATATATTTT. Its protein is CASSLDPGTGTAGNTIYF.

The rearrangement links TRBV29-1 to TRBJ2-4; TRBD1 matches at 10 bases. Germline CDR1 SQVTM, CDR2 ANQGSEA. The J segment lost 3 bases and the V segment lost 7 bases, leaving 6 bases of the junction unmatched. There are 14 residues in the CDR3. In nucleotides, the CDR3 is TGCAGCGGTTCGACAGGGGGCGGCAAAAACATTCAGTACTTC. This sequence encodes CSGSTGGGKNIQYF.

The chain joins TRBV5-4 to TRBJ2-7; possible D gene TRBD2, 6 bases. Germline V lookup: CDR1 SGHNT, CDR2 YYREEE (reference sequence). There are 15 residues in the CDR3. The V and J ends lost 4 bases and 3 bases respectively, with 17 bases between them. The CDR3 spells CASSLPGRGRYEQYF. CDR3 coding DNA: TGTGCCAGCAGCCTGCCGGGGCGGGGCCGCTACGAGCAGTACTTC.

The chain is built from TRBV6-6 and TRBJ1-5; TRBD1 aligns across 12 bases. Germline V lookup: CDR1 MNHNY, CDR2 SVGAGI (reference sequence). The J segment lost 6 bases and the V segment lost 6 bases, leaving 9 bases of the junction unmatched. This CDR3 region has 16 residues. The CDR3 is CASSTTGTGGGQPQHF. The CDR3 region has the DNA TGTGCCAGCAGCACAACCGGGACAGGGGGCGGTCAGCCCCAGCATTTT.

This chain connects TRBV18 to TRBJ1-1; D uncertain. V was clipped by 1 base and J by 0 bases, with 9 bases between them. This CDR3 is 15 amino acids long. The V gene's germline CDR1 is KGHSH and CDR2 LQKENI. CDR3 in DNA: TGTGCCAGCTCACCACAGCCCGAGCTGAACACTGAAGCTTTCTTT. Translation: CASSPQPELNTEAFF.

The chain links TRBV18 to TRBJ1-5; D is perhaps TRBD1 (6 bases). Trimming left V 4 bases short and J 1 base short, with 20 bases between. The CDR3 contains 18 residues. Germline CDR1 and CDR2: KGHSH and LQKENI. The CDR3 here is CASSLSPFRTDSNQPQHF. CDR3 coding DNA: TGTGCCAGCTCACTATCTCCATTCAGGACAGACAGCAATCAGCCCCAGCATTTT.

The genes are TRBV6-5 and TRBJ1-3; maybe TRBD1 (6 bases). Germline loops: CDR1 MNHEY, CDR2 SVGAGI. The CDR3 covers 13 residues. The ends were cut back, 5 bases at V and 2 bases at J, with 7 bases in the middle. The CDR3 here is CASSTGTGNTIYF. The CDR3 coding sequence is TGTGCCAGCAGTACAGGGACTGGAAACACCATATATTTT.

The chain has TRBV27 and TRBJ2-1; 8 bases are shared with TRBD2. The germline V gene encodes CDR1 MNHEY and CDR2 SMNVEV (reference sequence). CDR3 length: 16 residues. With 3 bases clipped from V and 9 bases from J, the junction kept 13 bases outside the gene matches. This chain's CDR3 is CASSFASSGGVGEQFF. CDR3 nucleotide sequence: TGTGCCAGCAGTTTTGCCTCGAGCGGGGGAGTGGGTGAGCAGTTCTTC.

This chain links TRBV7-2 with TRBJ2-1, with TRBD1 identical over 11 bases. Per the germline V gene, CDR1 is SGHTA and CDR2 is FQGNSA. This CDR3 has 14 amino acids. With V trimmed by 5 bases and J by 10 bases, 7 bases remained unmatched. The DNA of the CDR3 is TGTGCCAGCAGCGCGGGACAGGGGGTGAAGGAGCAGTTCTTC. Protein: CASSAGQGVKEQFF.

The rearrangement links TRBV2 to TRBJ1-2; D is perhaps TRBD1 (6 bases). The V and J ends lost 0 bases and 4 bases respectively, with 9 bases between them. The CDR3 length is 14 residues. Germline-derived CDR1 and CDR2 are SNHLY and FYNNEI. CDR3 loop: CASSEAGGAYGYTF. DNA for the CDR3: TGTGCCAGCAGTGAAGCTGGGGGGGCCTATGGCTACACCTTC.

The gene calls are TRBV6-5 and TRBJ1-3; tentative D call: TRBD1 (5 bases). This CDR3 has 16 amino acids. The germline V and J ends were trimmed by 0 bases and 4 bases, with 13 bases remaining between them. Germline CDR1 is MNHEY and CDR2 is SVGAGI. The CDR3 reads CASSYSGGTRGNTIYF. CDR3 sequence (DNA): TGTGCCAGCAGTTACTCGGGAGGGACGCGCGGAAACACCATATATTTT.

The chain employs TRBV9 and TRBJ1-3; D is unresolved. V dropped 4 bases and J dropped 1 base, with 12 bases sitting between them. This CDR3 has 15 amino acids. CDR1 is SGDLS and CDR2 is YYNGEE in the germline V gene. Here the CDR3 reads CASSPKSNSGNTIYF. The DNA for the CDR3 is TGTGCCAGCAGCCCCAAATCAAATTCTGGAAACACCATATATTTT.

The rearrangement joins TRBV19 to TRBJ1-1; maybe TRBD1 (6 bases). Germline CDR1 reads LNHDA; CDR2 reads SQIVND (reference sequence). Deletions cut 5 bases from V and 5 bases from J, with 18 bases between. There are 15 residues in the CDR3. The CDR3 protein is CASSVRMGRGTEAFF. CDR3 DNA sequence: TGTGCCAGTAGTGTCCGGATGGGGAGGGGGACTGAAGCTTTCTTT.

The chain is built from TRBV3-1 (or the pseudogene TRBV3-2) and TRBJ1-3; 7 bases fit TRBD1. The CDR3 runs to 13 residues. With V trimmed by 4 bases and J by 4 bases, 1 base remained unmatched. The germline CDR1 and CDR2 sequences are LGHDT and YNNKEL (reference sequence). The CDR3 sequence is CASSPGGGNTIYF. CDR3 nucleotides: TGTGCCAGCAGCCCAGGGGGAGGAAACACCATATATTTT.

This clone has more than one count but fewer than ten. V usage is TRBV6-6 and J usage is TRBJ1-5; unclear D gene. Per germline, CDR1 MNHNY and CDR2 SVGAGI (reference sequence). The CDR3 extends over 16 amino acids. With 1 base removed from V and 0 bases from J, the gap between germline ends came to 10 bases. CDR3 sequence: CASSYFGGDSNQPQHF. CDR3 bases: TGTGCCAGCAGTTACTTTGGCGGCGATAGCAATCAGCCCCAGCATTTT.

This clone has more than one count but fewer than ten. The rearrangement uses TRBV7-3 and TRBJ2-7; perhaps TRBD2 as D (7 bases). V lost 0 bases and J 4 bases, leaving 16 bases between the germline ends. The CDR3 covers 16 residues. Per germline, CDR1 SGHTA and CDR2 FQGTGA. The CDR3 DNA sequence: TGTGCCAGCAGCTTAACGGGGGGGCTCGGGCAGTACGAGCAGTACTTC. This codes for CASSLTGGLGQYEQYF.

This sequence joins TRBV19 and TRBJ2-7, with TRBD1 identical over 10 bases. The CDR3 consists of 18 residues. The germline CDR1 and CDR2 sequences are LNHDA and SQIVND (reference sequence). V was clipped by 6 bases and J by 3 bases; unmatched bases: 17. The CDR3 sequence is CASRYRDRGPFTYYEQYF. The CDR3 DNA reads as TGTGCCAGTAGATATCGGGACAGGGGCCCTTTTACCTACTACGAGCAGTACTTC. Filled out from reference TRBV19 and TRBJ2-7, the complete variable domain reads DGGITQSPKYLFRKEGQNVTLSCEQNLNHDAMYWYRQDPGQGLRLIYYSQIVNDFQKGDIAEGYSVSREKKESFPLTVTSAQKNPTAFYLCASRYRDRGPFTYYEQYFGPGTRLTVT.

V and J are TRBV28 and TRBJ1-2, with TRBD1 matching over 10 bases. This CDR3 comprises 14 residues. Germline trimming cut 10 bases from V and 2 bases from J; bases unmatched to any gene: 7. The germline CDR1 and CDR2 sequences are MDHEN and SYDVKM. The CDR3 bases are TGTGCCACCCCGGGGACAGGGGCGAACTATGGCTACACCTTC. This gives the protein CATPGTGANYGYTF.

The V and J genes are TRBV7-8 and TRBJ2-3, with TRBD1 identical over 8 bases. This CDR3 spans 15 amino acids. The trim removed 0 bases at V and 3 bases at J, leaving 2 bases unmatched. Germline V lookup: CDR1 SGHVS, CDR2 FQNEAQ. CDR3 residues: CASSLADRGTDTQYF. The CDR3 nucleotides read TGTGCCAGCAGCTTAGCCGACAGGGGAACAGATACGCAGTATTTT.